The entry below gives a single TCR beta chain sequence along with its context. Measured with immunoSEQ multiplex PCR; TCRdb has only the in-frame clones, and not every one. The sample lists roughly 230,000 clones, approximately 89% occurring once. This sample was taken from a study of blood T cell repertoires in COVID-19. Whole-study context: Both acute and convalescent COVID-19 samples were obtained from the United States, Italy and Spain. T cells, B-cell-depleted T cells, or PBMCs supplied cDNA or gDNA.

The germline V gene has CDR1 SGHVS and CDR2 FQNEAQ. V lost 3 bases and J lost 8; bases outside the gene matches: 5. The CDR3 is made up of 14 amino acids. V gene TRBV7-8 combines with J gene TRBJ2-1; 9 positions match TRBD2. Material: peripheral blood. The sequence was collected from a woman in her thirties or forties who had recovered from COVID-19. The chain's CDR3 is CASSLGREGDEQFF. CDR3 sequence (DNA): TGTGCCAGCAGCTTGGGGCGGGAGGGGGATGAGCAGTTCTTC.